This T cell receptor (beta chain) is drawn from a study of blood T cell repertoires in COVID-19. Study summary: Some COVID-19 samples were acute and others convalescent; all came from the United States, Italy and Spain. In each case, the material was cDNA or gDNA derived from T cells, B-cell-depleted T cells, or PBMCs.

Libraries were prepared by immunoSEQ multiplex PCR; TCRdb keeps only in-frame clonotypes and omits some of them. The sample gives 45,000 to 50,000 clones, 83% of which show up once; approximately 8% is in the top ten. The CDR3 is made up of 14 amino acids. J lost 8 bases, V lost 6 bases, and 8 bases had no gene match. Germline V gives CDR1 WNHNN, CDR2 SYGVQD (reference sequence). The sequence was collected from a man at least 80 years old in a cohort sampled during active COVID-19. The chain couples TRBV10-1 to TRBJ1-4, with TRBD1 matching 8 bases. Sequencing was performed on peripheral blood. This chain's CDR3 is CASSETGEGEKLFF. The CDR3 DNA reads TGCGCCAGCAGCGAGACAGGGGAAGGGGAAAAACTGTTTTTT.